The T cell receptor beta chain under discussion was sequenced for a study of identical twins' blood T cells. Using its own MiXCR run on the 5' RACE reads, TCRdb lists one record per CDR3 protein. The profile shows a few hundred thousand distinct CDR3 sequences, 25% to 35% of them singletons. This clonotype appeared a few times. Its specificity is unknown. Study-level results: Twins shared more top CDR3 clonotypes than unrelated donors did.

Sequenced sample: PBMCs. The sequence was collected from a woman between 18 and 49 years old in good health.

The CDR3 is CASSPGTLADTQYF. CDR3 nucleotides: TGTGCCAGCAGCCCGGGGACTCTTGCAGATACGCAGTATTTT. The rearrangement links TRBV5-4 to TRBJ2-3; D perhaps matches TRBD2 (6 bases). Germline V gene lookup returns CDR1 SGHNT and CDR2 YYREEE (reference sequence). The CDR3 contains 14 residues. Trimming removed 4 bases at V and 4 bases at J, with 13 bases between.